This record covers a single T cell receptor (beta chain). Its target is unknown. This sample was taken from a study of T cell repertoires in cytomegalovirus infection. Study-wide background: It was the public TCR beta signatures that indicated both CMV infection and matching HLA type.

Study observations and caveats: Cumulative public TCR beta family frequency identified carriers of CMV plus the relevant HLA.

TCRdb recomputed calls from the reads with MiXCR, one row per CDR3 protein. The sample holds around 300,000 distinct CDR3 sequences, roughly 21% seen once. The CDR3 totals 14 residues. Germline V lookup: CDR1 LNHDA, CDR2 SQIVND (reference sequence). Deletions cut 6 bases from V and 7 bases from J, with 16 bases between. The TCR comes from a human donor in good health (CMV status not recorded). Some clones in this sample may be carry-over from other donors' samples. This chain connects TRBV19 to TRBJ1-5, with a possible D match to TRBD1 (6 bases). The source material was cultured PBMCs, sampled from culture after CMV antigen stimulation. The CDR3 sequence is CASREQGIGQPQHF. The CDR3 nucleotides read TGTGCCAGTAGAGAACAGGGAATAGGACAGCCCCAGCATTTT.